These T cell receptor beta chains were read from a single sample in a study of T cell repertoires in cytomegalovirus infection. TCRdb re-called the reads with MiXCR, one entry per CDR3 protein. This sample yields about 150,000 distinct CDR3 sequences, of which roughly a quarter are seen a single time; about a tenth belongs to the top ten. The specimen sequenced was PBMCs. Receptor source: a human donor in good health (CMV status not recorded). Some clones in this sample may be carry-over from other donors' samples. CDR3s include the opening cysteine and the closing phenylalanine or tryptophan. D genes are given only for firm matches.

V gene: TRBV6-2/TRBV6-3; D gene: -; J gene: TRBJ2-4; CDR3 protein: CASSYAELDIQYF
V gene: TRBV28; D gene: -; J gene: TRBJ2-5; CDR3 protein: CASTPGRARGETQYF
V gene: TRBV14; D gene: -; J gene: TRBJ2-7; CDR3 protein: CASSQTEIVSSYEQYF
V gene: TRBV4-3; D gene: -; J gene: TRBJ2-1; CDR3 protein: CASSQVVGEPYNEQFF
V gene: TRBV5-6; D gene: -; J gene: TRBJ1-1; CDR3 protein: CASSLQTNAEAFF
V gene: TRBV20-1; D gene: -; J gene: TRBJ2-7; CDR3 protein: CSAKGLALYEQYF
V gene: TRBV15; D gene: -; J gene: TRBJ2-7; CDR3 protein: CATSRDPGRSYEQYF
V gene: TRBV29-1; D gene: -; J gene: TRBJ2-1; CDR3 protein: CSGGTSYNEQFF
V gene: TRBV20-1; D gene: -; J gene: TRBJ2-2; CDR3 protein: CSAKDGELFF
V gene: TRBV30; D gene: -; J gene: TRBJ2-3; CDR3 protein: CAWSRGTDTLYF
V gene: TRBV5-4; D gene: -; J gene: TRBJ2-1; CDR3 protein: CASSLDQPGEQFF
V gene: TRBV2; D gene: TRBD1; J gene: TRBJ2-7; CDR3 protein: CASSGDRGAYEQYF
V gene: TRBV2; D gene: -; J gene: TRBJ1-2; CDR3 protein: CASSDAGHYGYTF
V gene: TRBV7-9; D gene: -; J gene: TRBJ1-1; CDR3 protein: CASSFGYGSTNTEAFF
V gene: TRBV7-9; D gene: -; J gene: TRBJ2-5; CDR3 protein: CASCAPPGRQETQYF
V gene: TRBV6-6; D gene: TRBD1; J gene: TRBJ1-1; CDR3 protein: CASSWGQEFTEAFF
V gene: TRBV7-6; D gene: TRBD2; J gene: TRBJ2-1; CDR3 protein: CASSRRDPNQAGGIYNEQFF
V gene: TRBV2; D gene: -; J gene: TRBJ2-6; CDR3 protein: CASRGGSGANVLTF
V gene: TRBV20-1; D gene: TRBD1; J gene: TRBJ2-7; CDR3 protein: CSARTGTVPYEQYF
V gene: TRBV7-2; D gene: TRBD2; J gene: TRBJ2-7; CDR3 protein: CASSLTSGVLSYEQYF
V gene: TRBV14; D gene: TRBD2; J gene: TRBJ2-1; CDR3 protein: CASSPGGRGAYNEQFF
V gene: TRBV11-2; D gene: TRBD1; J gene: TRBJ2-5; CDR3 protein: CASRKPGQGAKETQYF
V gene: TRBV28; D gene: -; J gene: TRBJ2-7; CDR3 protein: CASSPGTPYEQYF
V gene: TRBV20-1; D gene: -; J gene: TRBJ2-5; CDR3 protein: CSARRGEETQYF
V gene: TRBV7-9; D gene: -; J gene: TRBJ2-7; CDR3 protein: CASSHDIYGEQYF
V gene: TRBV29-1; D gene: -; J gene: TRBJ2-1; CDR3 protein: CSVVSRAIGEQFF
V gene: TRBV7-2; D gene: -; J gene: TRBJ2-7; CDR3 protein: CASTLRAGMAYEQYF
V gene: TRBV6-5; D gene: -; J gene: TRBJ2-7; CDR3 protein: CASSYGGNEQYF
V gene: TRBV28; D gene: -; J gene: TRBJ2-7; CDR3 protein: CASSFGPRDPFYEQYF
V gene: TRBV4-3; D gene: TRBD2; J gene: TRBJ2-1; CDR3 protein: CASSPGTSGDNEQFF
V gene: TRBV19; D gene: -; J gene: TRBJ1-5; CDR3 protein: CASTKVPGGHQPQHF
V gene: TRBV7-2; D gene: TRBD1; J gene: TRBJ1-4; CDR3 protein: CASSLDGTGVEKLFF